What follows are 7 T cell receptor beta chains derived from one specimen sequenced in a study of CD8+CD57+ T cells in acquired aplastic anemia. Profiling that covered TCR beta VDJ and CDR3 relied on genomic DNA as its template. Each CDR3 protein gets one entry after TCRdb re-called the reads with MiXCR. The sample lists 400,000 to 450,000 distinct CDR3 sequences; around 72% were seen once. Material: sorted CD4+, CD8+, or CD8+CD57+ T cells (not recorded which) from PBMCs. Receptor source: a human donor in good health, serving as a control.

The CDR3 spells CASSLVAGGDNSPLHF. CDR3 nucleotide sequence: TGTGCCAGCAGCTTAGTAGCGGGGGGGGATAATTCACCCCTCCACTTT. The chain carries TRBV7-8 and TRBJ1-6; a weak D match, TRBD1 (5 bases). V was pared by 1 base and J by 5 bases, with 12 bases between. Looked up from germline, CDR1 is SGHVS and CDR2 is FQNEAQ. This CDR3 is 16 amino acids long.

The chain couples TRBV5-4 to TRBJ1-5, with TRBD1 identical over 9 bases. V was pared by 4 bases and J by 7 bases, with 6 bases of the junction left unmatched. Germline loops: CDR1 SGHNT, CDR2 YYREEE (reference sequence). There are 14 residues in the CDR3. Here the CDR3 reads CASSGTGIGQPQHF. The CDR3 region has the DNA TGTGCCAGCAGCGGGACAGGGATAGGGCAGCCCCAGCATTTT. Using reference TRBV5-4 and TRBJ1-5 for the parts outside the CDR3, the full variable domain is ETGVTQSPTHLIKTRGQQVTLRCSSQSGHNTVSWYQQALGQGPQFIFQYYREEENGRGNFPPRFSGLQFPNYSSELNVNALELDDSALYLCASSGTGIGQPQHFGDGTRLSIL.

This rearrangement joins TRBV18 to TRBJ1-2; unclear D gene. Germline values: CDR1 KGHSH, CDR2 LQKENI. There are 13 residues in the CDR3. V lost 0 bases and J 5 bases, leaving 7 bases between the germline ends. The CDR3 DNA follows: TGTGCCAGCTCACCACCAGTTATTTATGGCTACACCTTC. This codes for CASSPPVIYGYTF.

This clonotype has just one count. The V and J genes are TRBV19 and TRBJ2-7; D remains unclear. Trimming removed 0 bases from V and 4 bases from J, with 4 bases in between. This CDR3 region has 12 residues. CDR1 is LNHDA, CDR2 SQIVND, per germline (reference sequence). The CDR3 coding sequence is TGTGCCAGTAGTATAGAAGGGTACGAGCAGTACTTC. Its translation is CASSIEGYEQYF.

In regard to this clonotype: Since the CDR3 does not end with the conserved phenylalanine or tryptophan, this likely comes from a read error. It is unclear where the CDR3 begins or ends on the DNA, so no DNA is shown, and the CDR3 is as TCRdb lists it. The chain combines TRBV7-2 with TRBJ1-6; TRBD1, as called in the table, went unchecked against the DNA. In germline, CDR1 is SGHTA, CDR2 FQGNSA. Ends included, the CDR3 has 11 residues. The CDR3 protein is CASSSDVSANY.

About this clonotype: Mismatch with germline at one junction end may stem from a read error. V usage is TRBV7-3 and J usage is TRBJ1-6; D is unclear. Germline loops: CDR1 SGHTA, CDR2 FQGTGA. This CDR3 comprises 14 residues. CDR3 coding DNA: TGTGCCAGCACGTGGGATCCGAATAACTCACCCCGCGCCTTT. This translates into CASTWDPNNSPRAF.

This chain uses TRBV2 with TRBJ2-3; D is undetermined. V was shortened by 6 bases and J by 9 bases, with 16 bases between the two germline ends. The germline gives CDR1 SNHLY, CDR2 FYNNEI. This CDR3 contains 13 residues. The CDR3 is CASSTNKLYTQYF. The CDR3 coding sequence is TGTGCCAGCAGCACCAATAAACTTTACACGCAGTATTTT.